Listed below are T cell receptor beta chains from one sample, sequenced in a study of shared clonotypes between healthy human individuals. Generated by immunoSEQ multiplex PCR, the TCRdb table keeps only in-frame clones and is missing some. Altogether about a million clones are present, under 80% being singletons, with the ten largest covering 1.5%. Sequencing was performed on memory CD4+ T cells sorted from blood. Source of these receptors: a young man in good health. The CDR3 runs from the conserved cysteine through the conserved F or W. The D gene is left open where the match is weak. Clone size is shown for a subset of rows, as once, few, many or a class of expanded clone.

cdr3_aa	cdr3_nt	v_call	j_call	d_call	clone_size
CASSFDSFGEKLFF	TGTGCCAGCAGCTTCGATTCCTTTGGCGAAAAACTGTTTTTT	TRBV7-8	TRBJ1-4	.	.
CASSSWSGLRTDTQYF	TGTGCCAGCAGCTCCTGGAGCGGCCTGAGGACAGATACGCAGTATTTT	TRBV7-6	TRBJ2-3	.	.
CASRSGTSGFYNEQFF	TGTGCCAGTAGATCCGGGACTAGCGGATTCTACAATGAGCAGTTCTTC	TRBV19	TRBJ2-1	TRBD2	.
CASSLGTGGQPQHF	TGTGCCAGCAGCCTAGGGACAGGGGGCCAGCCCCAGCATTTT	TRBV5-5	TRBJ1-5	TRBD1	.
CASSGSKGNTIYF	TGTGCCAGTTCGGGATCTAAGGGAAACACCATATATTTT	TRBV6-1	TRBJ1-3	.	.
CASSLMTSGADTQYF	TGTGCCAGCAGCTTAATGACTAGCGGGGCAGATACGCAGTATTTT	TRBV7-3	TRBJ2-3	TRBD2	.
CASSLAGSGTGFGKLFF	TGTGCCAGCAGCTTAGCAGGATCCGGGACAGGTTTCGGAAAACTGTTTTTT	TRBV7-8	TRBJ1-4	TRBD1	.
CASSLRGATDTQYF	TGCGCCAGCAGCTTGCGGGGGGCTACAGATACGCAGTATTTT	TRBV5-1	TRBJ2-3	.	.
CASSLVTGWNTEAFF	TGCGCCAGCAGCTTGGTAACAGGGTGGAACACTGAAGCTTTCTTT	TRBV5-1	TRBJ1-1	.	.
CASSPTGSPEAFF	TGCGCCAGCAGCCCCACAGGGAGCCCTGAAGCTTTCTTT	TRBV5-1	TRBJ1-1	.	.
CASSPETGYEQYF	TGTGCCAGCTCACCGGAGACTGGCTACGAGCAGTACTTC	TRBV18	TRBJ2-7	.	.
CSVQGETQYF	TGCAGCGTTCAGGGGGAGACCCAGTACTTC	TRBV29-1	TRBJ2-5	.	.
CASSSTWADTQYF	TGTGCCAGCAGCTCGACTTGGGCGGATACGCAGTATTTT	TRBV7-9	TRBJ2-3	.	.
CASSQAGRVTGNTIYF	TGTGCCAGCAGCCAGGCTGGCAGGGTGACTGGAAACACCATATATTTT	TRBV5-4	TRBJ1-3	.	once
CSVGGTGSNYGYTF	TGCAGCGTGGGGGGGACAGGCTCTAACTATGGCTACACCTTC	TRBV29-1	TRBJ1-2	TRBD1	.
CSVDSPRQGVAFF	TGCAGCGTTGACTCCCCCCGACAGGGCGTAGCTTTCTTT	TRBV29-1	TRBJ1-1	TRBD1	.
CASSYSEGTQPQHF	TGTGCCAGCAGTTACTCGGAGGGGACTCAGCCCCAGCATTTT	TRBV6-5	TRBJ1-5	.	many